A single sample gave rise to the 27 T cell receptor beta chains below, sequenced in a study of T cells after yellow fever vaccination. Each CDR3 protein is one row after TCRdb ran MiXCR on the 5' RACE reads. The data hold under 300,000 distinct CDR3 sequences, with 6.7% observed a single time. Source: CD4+ T cells sorted from PBMCs, taken on the day of the yellow fever booster vaccination. These receptors came from a man aged 30 to 39 who received the YFV17D yellow fever vaccine.

This clonotype was observed many times. The chain has TRBV3-1 and TRBJ1-1; D is possibly TRBD1 (5 bases). Per germline, CDR1 LGHDT and CDR2 YNNKEL (reference sequence). The CDR3 is 14 amino acids. V dropped 4 bases and J dropped 5 bases, with 14 bases sitting between them. The CDR3 DNA sequence: TGTGCCAGCAGCCGAAGTGGGACTATTACTGAAGCTTTCTTT. This encodes CASSRSGTITEAFF.

This clonotype was recorded a few times. The chain uses TRBV12-3 or TRBV12-4 and TRBJ2-3; 9 positions match TRBD1. After removal of 6 bases from V and 2 bases from J, the junction contained 12 bases not matched to a gene. The CDR3 has 17 amino acids. The CDR3 bases are TGTGCCAGCAGGGCCACCGGGACAGGGATTTTCACAGATACGCAGTATTTT. It yields the protein CASRATGTGIFTDTQYF.

This clonotype was picked up many times. The DNA of the CDR3 is TGCAGTGCTAGTCGGCCGGGGGGCCTCAATGAGCAGTTCTTC. Its protein is CSASRPGGLNEQFF. The rearrangement links TRBV20-1 to TRBJ2-1; TRBD2 might be the D (7 bases). Trimming took off 3 bases at V and 6 bases at J, with 15 bases between the two ends. CDR3 length: 14 residues. Germline CDR1 is DFQATT and CDR2 is SNEGSKA (reference sequence).

In DNA form, the CDR3 reads TGCAGTGCTCGAATAGCGGGAGGGCCCGACGAGCAGTACTTC. Residues: CSARIAGGPDEQYF. The chain carries TRBV20-1 and TRBJ2-7; 11 bases agree with TRBD2. In germline, CDR1 is DFQATT, CDR2 SNEGSKA (reference sequence). With V trimmed by 5 bases and J by 5 bases, 8 bases remained unmatched. CDR3 length equals 14 residues.

This clonotype appeared many times. V gene TRBV3-1 combines with J gene TRBJ1-1; a weak D match, TRBD1 (5 bases). Germline values: CDR1 LGHDT, CDR2 YNNKEL (reference sequence). V was pared by 2 bases and J by 4 bases, with 14 bases between. CDR3 size: 15 residues. The CDR3 spells CASSQLWGGGTEAFF. The CDR3 DNA is TGTGCCAGCAGCCAACTCTGGGGGGGAGGCACTGAAGCTTTCTTT.

This clonotype has at least ten counts. CDR3: CASSRAGLAAGEQYF. The DNA of the CDR3 is TGTGCCAGCAGCCGCGCCGGACTAGCGGCGGGCGAGCAGTACTTC. The chain combines TRBV7-9 with TRBJ2-7; 10 bases are a match to TRBD2. V lost 5 bases to trimming and J lost 6 bases; unmatched junction nucleotides: 10. Germline V gene sequence: CDR1 SEHNR, CDR2 FQNEAQ (reference sequence). The CDR3 spans 15 residues.

The chain uses TRBV5-1 and TRBJ2-2; 9 bases agree with TRBD1. With 1 base clipped from V and 6 bases from J, the junction kept 7 bases outside the gene matches. The length of the CDR3 is 16 residues. In germline, CDR1 is SGHRS, CDR2 YFSETQ. In DNA, the CDR3 is TGCGCCAGCAGCTTGATGGGACAGGGAACGGCCGGGGAGCTGTTTTTT. Encoded protein: CASSLMGQGTAGELFF.

About this clonotype itself: The CDR3 end shows no conserved phenylalanine or tryptophan, and so a read error is likely. The chain is built from TRBV27 and TRBJ2-7; TRBD1 matches at 7 bases. The CDR3 loop spans 13 amino acids. CDR1 is MNHEY, CDR2 SMNVEV, per germline (reference sequence). With V trimmed by 8 bases and J by 0 bases, 4 bases remained unmatched. CDR3 nucleotides: TGTGCCAGCCAGGACAGGAACTCCTACGAGCAGTACTCC. Translated: CASQDRNSYEQYS.

The chain employs TRBV6-5 and TRBJ2-4, with TRBD2 matching over 12 bases. Trimming removed 4 bases from V and 0 bases from J; junction bases left unmatched: 7. The germline gives CDR1 MNHEY, CDR2 SVGAGI. The CDR3 has 18 residues. The CDR3 DNA follows: TGTGCCAGCAGTTTGACTAGCGGGAGAGGTCTAGCCAAAAACATTCAGTACTTC. It encodes CASSLTSGRGLAKNIQYF.

Only a few counts were recorded for this clonotype. The CDR3 sequence is CSSRGLDTQYF. CDR3 nucleotide sequence: TGCAGTAGCAGGGGATTGGATACGCAGTATTTT. The J gene is TRBJ2-3, the V gene TRBV20-1; weak D call: TRBD1 (6 bases). V shed 8 bases and J shed 6 bases, with 12 bases lying between them. Per germline, CDR1 DFQATT and CDR2 SNEGSKA (reference sequence). The CDR3 length is 11 residues.

This chain uses TRBV20-1 with TRBJ2-2; TRBD2 matches at 7 bases. V shed 1 base and J 9 bases; nucleotides not matched to a gene: 11. Germline V gene data show CDR1 as DFQATT and CDR2 as SNEGSKA (reference sequence). This CDR3 contains 15 residues. CDR3 region: CSARADTSAMRELFF. The CDR3 DNA reads TGCAGTGCTAGAGCCGATACTAGCGCAATGAGGGAGCTGTTTTTT.

In this sample, this clonotype turned up many times. The rearrangement joins TRBV7-2 to TRBJ2-7; D might be TRBD2 (6 bases). Trimming took 3 bases from V and 5 from J, leaving 11 bases between them. This CDR3 contains 13 residues. The germline gives CDR1 SGHTA, CDR2 FQGNSA. As DNA, the CDR3 is TGTGCCAGCAGCTTCGGGAGCCAAAACGAGCAGTACTTC. As protein: CASSFGSQNEQYF.

This clonotype appeared many times. The chain links TRBV5-1 to TRBJ2-3; D is unclear. Germline CDR1 reads SGHRS; CDR2 reads YFSETQ. The CDR3 contains 16 residues. V was cut by 0 bases and J by 2 bases, with 13 bases left in between. The CDR3 DNA reads TGCGCCAGCAGCTTGGCCCCGTCAGGCTTCACAGATACGCAGTATTTT. Its translation is CASSLAPSGFTDTQYF.

This clonotype was counted at least ten times. The chain uses TRBV14 and TRBJ2-1, with a weak D call TRBD1 (6 bases). Germline lookup yields CDR1 SGHDN and CDR2 FVKESK. The ends were cut back, 5 bases at V and 8 bases at J, with 16 bases in the middle. CDR3 length equals 14 residues. The CDR3 reads CASSSGTWGHEQFF. Here the CDR3 DNA reads TGTGCCAGCAGCTCAGGGACGTGGGGGCATGAGCAGTTCTTC.

A few counts support this clonotype. The V call is TRBV6-1, the J call TRBJ2-7, with D perhaps matching TRBD1 (5 bases). Trimming took 6 bases from V and 5 from J, leaving 20 bases between them. Germline V CDR1 and CDR2: MNHNS, SASEGT. This CDR3 contains 15 residues. CDR3 amino acids: CASRKKGQGSDEQYF. CDR3 bases: TGTGCCAGCAGAAAGAAGGGCCAGGGAAGCGACGAGCAGTACTTC.

This clonotype was detected ten times or more. The chain joins TRBV4-3 to TRBJ2-5, with TRBD2 matching over 10 bases. Germline CDR1 LGHNA, CDR2 YSLEER. This CDR3 spans 18 amino acids. V dropped 5 bases and J dropped 5; count of bases not matched to a gene: 17. The CDR3 protein is CASSVEAGGPLRRETQYF. CDR3 in DNA: TGCGCCAGCAGCGTAGAAGCGGGAGGGCCATTGCGCCGGGAGACCCAGTACTTC.

This clonotype was seen more than once but under ten times. V and J are TRBV5-1 and TRBJ2-1, with a possible D match to TRBD2 (6 bases). Trimming left V 5 bases short and J 9 bases short, with 15 bases between. Looked up from germline, CDR1 is SGHRS and CDR2 is YFSETQ. The CDR3 sequence is 13 residues long. The CDR3 nucleotides are TGCGCCAGCAGGCCCGGGACTCTCCTTGAGCAGTTCTTC. Its protein product is CASRPGTLLEQFF.

The sample holds a few counts of this clonotype. This chain connects TRBV9 to TRBJ2-3; D is possibly TRBD2 (5 bases). The CDR3 has 13 residues. Germline V gene sequence: CDR1 SGDLS, CDR2 YYNGEE. V dropped 3 bases and J dropped 10 bases, with 15 bases sitting between them. CDR3 region: CASSEYSDGAQYF. DNA for the CDR3: TGTGCCAGCAGCGAGTATAGCGATGGGGCGCAGTATTTT.

This clonotype came up a few times. The V gene is TRBV4-2, the J gene TRBJ1-6, with TRBD1 identical over 7 bases. V dropped 3 bases and J dropped 8; count of bases not matched to a gene: 7. CDR3 length equals 15 residues. Germline V gene data show CDR1 as LGHNA and CDR2 as YNFKEQ. The CDR3 nucleotides read TGTGCCAGCAGCCATTTCCAGGGGGAGGATTCACCCCTCCACTTT. As protein: CASSHFQGEDSPLHF.

The V gene is TRBV5-1, the J gene TRBJ2-2; 7 bases map to TRBD1. Germline V gene sequence: CDR1 SGHRS, CDR2 YFSETQ. The V and J ends lost 4 bases and 7 bases, in that order; junction bases with no gene match: 16. This CDR3 has 17 amino acids. CDR3 amino acids: CASSPNGQDGFGGELFF. In nucleotides, the CDR3 is TGCGCCAGCAGCCCGAACGGACAGGACGGCTTCGGCGGGGAGCTGTTTTTT.

In its sample, this clonotype was seen a few times. Written as DNA, the CDR3 is TGTGCCAGCAGCTTAGGAGAGACAGTTTTCCAAGAGACCCAGTACTTC. Its translation: CASSLGETVFQETQYF. The rearrangement uses TRBV7-7 and TRBJ2-5; D may be TRBD1 (5 bases). Germline V gene lookup returns CDR1 SSHAT and CDR2 FNYEAQ (reference sequence). The CDR3 spans 16 residues. Between the trimmed V and J ends, which lost 1 base and 1 base, there was a span of 13 bases.

The genes are TRBV7-6 and TRBJ2-1; 10 nucleotides align to TRBD2. Germline assignment: CDR1 SGHVS and CDR2 FNYEAQ. The junction had 11 bases not matched to a gene; V was cut back by 5 bases and J by 10 bases. The CDR3 has 15 amino acids. In nucleotides, the CDR3 is TGTGCCAGCAGCCACGGGACTAGCGTAGAGACAGAGCAGTTCTTC. It codes for CASSHGTSVETEQFF. Supplemented by reference TRBV7-6 and TRBJ2-1, the full variable domain reads GAGVSQSPRYKVTKRGQDVALRCDPISGHVSLYWYRQALGQGPEFLTYFNYEAQQDKSGLPNDRFSAERPEGSISTLTIQRTEQRDSAMYRCASSHGTSVETEQFFGPGTRLTVL.

V and J are TRBV5-1 and TRBJ2-1; D is perhaps TRBD2 (6 bases). Germline V lookup: CDR1 SGHRS, CDR2 YFSETQ. With 4 bases removed from V and 9 bases from J, the gap between germline ends came to 20 bases. The CDR3 has 15 amino acids. CDR3 in DNA: TGCGCCAGCAGCCCTGTCGGACTCCCGCGGGGTGAGCAGTTCTTC. Translating gives CASSPVGLPRGEQFF.

This clonotype appeared a few times. The chain has TRBV20-1 and TRBJ2-7; TRBD2 aligns across 9 bases. CDR1 and CDR2 (germline): DFQATT, SNEGSKA (reference sequence). This CDR3 is 16 amino acids long. The ends lost 0 bases at V and 6 bases at J; junction bases unmatched: 12. The CDR3: CSARDLKREAGGEQYF. The DNA of the CDR3 is TGCAGTGCTAGAGATTTGAAGCGGGAGGCCGGGGGCGAGCAGTACTTC.

This clonotype was counted at least ten times. CDR3 sequence: CASSQGSRSVTQYF. The DNA of the CDR3 is TGTGCCAGCAGCCAAGGATCCAGGTCCGTTACGCAGTATTTT. The rearrangement uses TRBV14 and TRBJ2-3; D remains ambiguous. CDR3 length: 14 residues. Germline V gene lookup returns CDR1 SGHDN and CDR2 FVKESK. V was trimmed by 1 base and J by 8 bases, leaving 13 bases between them.

The rearrangement links TRBV7-2 to TRBJ2-1, with D hard to call. This CDR3 is built from 16 residues. Trimming removed 5 bases at V and 0 bases at J, with 14 bases between. Per germline, CDR1 SGHTA and CDR2 FQGNSA. CDR3 DNA: TGTGCCAGCAGCACCACCAGGTTAAGCTCCTACAATGAGCAGTTCTTC. Translated, it gives CASSTTRLSSYNEQFF. Drawing the rest from reference TRBV7-2 and TRBJ2-1, the complete variable domain is GAGVSQSPSNKVTEKGKDVELRCDPISGHTALYWYRQSLGQGLEFLIYFQGNSAPDKSGLPSDRFSAERTGGSVSTLTIQRTQQEDSAVYLCASSTTRLSSYNEQFFGPGTRLTVL.

The V gene is TRBV9, the J gene TRBJ2-3; D unclear. Germline CDR1 and CDR2: SGDLS and YYNGEE. The CDR3 covers 15 residues. The germline V and J ends were trimmed by 3 bases and 2 bases, with 13 bases remaining between them. The CDR3 region is CASSERPVPTDTQYF. DNA of the CDR3: TGTGCCAGCAGCGAGAGGCCGGTACCCACAGATACGCAGTATTTT.